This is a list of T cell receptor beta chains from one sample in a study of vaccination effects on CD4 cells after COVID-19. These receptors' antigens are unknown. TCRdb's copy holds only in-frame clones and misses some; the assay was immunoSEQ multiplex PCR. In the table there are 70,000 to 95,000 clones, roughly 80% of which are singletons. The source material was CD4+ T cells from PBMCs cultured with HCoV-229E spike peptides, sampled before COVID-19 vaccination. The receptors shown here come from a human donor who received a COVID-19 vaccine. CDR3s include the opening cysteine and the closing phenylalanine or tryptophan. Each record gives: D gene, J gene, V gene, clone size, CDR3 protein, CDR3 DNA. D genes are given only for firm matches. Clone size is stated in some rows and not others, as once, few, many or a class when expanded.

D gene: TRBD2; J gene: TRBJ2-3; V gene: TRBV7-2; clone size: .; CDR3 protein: CASSFGTSDGDTQYF; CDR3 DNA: TGTGCCAGCAGCTTCGGGACTAGCGACGGAGATACGCAGTATTTT
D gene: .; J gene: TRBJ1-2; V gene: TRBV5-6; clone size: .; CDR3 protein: CASSFEATPYGYTF; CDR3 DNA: TGTGCCAGCAGCTTCGAGGCAACTCCCTATGGCTACACCTTC
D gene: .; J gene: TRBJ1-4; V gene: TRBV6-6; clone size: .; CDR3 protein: CASTFLGGEKLFF; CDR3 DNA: TGTGCCAGCACCTTTCTCGGGGGAGAAAAACTGTTTTTT
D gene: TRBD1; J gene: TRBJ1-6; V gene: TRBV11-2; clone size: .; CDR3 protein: CASSFRTGSYNSPLHF; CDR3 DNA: TGTGCCAGCAGCTTCCGGACAGGCTCCTATAATTCACCCCTCCACTTT
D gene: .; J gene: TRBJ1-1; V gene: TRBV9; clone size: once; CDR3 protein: CASSAGPHGFGTEAFF; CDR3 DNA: TGTGCCAGCAGCGCTGGTCCTCACGGGTTTGGCACTGAAGCTTTCTTT
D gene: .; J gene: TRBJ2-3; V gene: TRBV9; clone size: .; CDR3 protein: CASSVGPEDTQYF; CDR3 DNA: TGTGCCAGCAGCGTAGGCCCAGAGGATACGCAGTATTTT
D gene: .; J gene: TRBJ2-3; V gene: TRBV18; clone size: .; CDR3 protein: CASSPGRGRSDTQYF; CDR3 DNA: TGTGCCAGCTCACCAGGGCGTGGGCGATCCGATACGCAGTATTTT
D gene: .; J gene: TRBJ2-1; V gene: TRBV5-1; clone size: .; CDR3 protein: CASSLSTGSYNEQFF; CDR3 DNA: TGCGCCAGCAGCTTGTCAACGGGTTCCTACAATGAGCAGTTCTTC
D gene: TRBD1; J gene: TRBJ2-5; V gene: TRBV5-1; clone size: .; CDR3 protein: CASRTGQVQETQYF; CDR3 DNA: TGCGCCAGCAGGACCGGACAGGTTCAAGAGACCCAGTACTTC
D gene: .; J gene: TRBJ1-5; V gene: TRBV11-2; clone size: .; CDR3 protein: CASSLGAGGNQPQHF; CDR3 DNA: TGTGCCAGCAGCTTAGGGGCTGGCGGCAATCAGCCCCAGCATTTT
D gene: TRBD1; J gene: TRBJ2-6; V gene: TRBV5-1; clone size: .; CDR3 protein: CASSFDRGLNSGANVLTF; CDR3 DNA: TGCGCCAGCAGCTTCGACAGGGGGCTCAATTCTGGGGCCAACGTCCTGACTTTC
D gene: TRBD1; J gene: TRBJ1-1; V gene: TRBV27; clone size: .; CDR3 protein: CASSPRGLMNTEAFF; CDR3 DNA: TGTGCCAGCAGTCCCAGGGGGCTAATGAACACTGAAGCTTTCTTT
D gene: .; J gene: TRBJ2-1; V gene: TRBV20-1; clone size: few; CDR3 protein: CSAAVLNEQFF; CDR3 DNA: TGCAGTGCTGCGGTGTTGAATGAGCAGTTCTTC
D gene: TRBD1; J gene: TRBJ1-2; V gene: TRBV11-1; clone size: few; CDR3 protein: CASSLRPGTGYGYTF; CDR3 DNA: TGTGCCAGCAGCTTACGCCCCGGGACAGGGTATGGCTACACCTTC
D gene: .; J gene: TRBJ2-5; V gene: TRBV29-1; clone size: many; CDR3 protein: CSVEDGSEAQETQYF; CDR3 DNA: TGCAGCGTTGAAGACGGTTCCGAAGCGCAAGAGACCCAGTACTTC
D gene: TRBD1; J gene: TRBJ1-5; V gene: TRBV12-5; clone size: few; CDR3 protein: CASGLTGQGNQPQHF; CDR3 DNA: TGTGCTAGTGGTTTGACGGGACAGGGGAATCAGCCCCAGCATTTT
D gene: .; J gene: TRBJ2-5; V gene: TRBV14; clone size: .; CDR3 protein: CASSQSNREVRVAQYF; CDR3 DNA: TGTGCCAGCAGCCAATCCAATCGTGAAGTGAGGGTGGCCCAGTACTTC
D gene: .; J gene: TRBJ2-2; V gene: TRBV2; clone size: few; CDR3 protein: CASRGVTSNTGELFF; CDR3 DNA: TGTGCCAGCAGGGGGGTTACCTCGAACACCGGGGAGCTGTTTTTT
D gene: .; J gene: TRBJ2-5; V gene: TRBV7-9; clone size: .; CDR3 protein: CASSLASETQYF; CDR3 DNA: TGTGCCAGCAGCTTAGCGAGCGAGACCCAGTACTTC
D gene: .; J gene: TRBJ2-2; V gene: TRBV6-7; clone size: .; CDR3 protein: CASRTRGPGELFF; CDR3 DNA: TGTGCCAGCCGCACACGGGGTCCCGGGGAGCTGTTTTTT
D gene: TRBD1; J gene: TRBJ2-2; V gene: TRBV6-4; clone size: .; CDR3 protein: CASSKSGQTNTGELFF; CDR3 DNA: TGTGCCAGCAGTAAGTCGGGACAGACCAACACCGGGGAGCTGTTTTTT
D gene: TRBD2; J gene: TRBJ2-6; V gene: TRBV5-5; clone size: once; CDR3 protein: CASSPIGGIYSGANVLTF; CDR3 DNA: TGTGCCAGCAGCCCAATCGGGGGGATCTACTCTGGGGCCAACGTCCTGACTTTC
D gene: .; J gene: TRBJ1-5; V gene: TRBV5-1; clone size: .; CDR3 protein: CASSLGQNQPQHF; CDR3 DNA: TGCGCCAGCAGCTTGGGGCAGAATCAGCCCCAGCATTTT
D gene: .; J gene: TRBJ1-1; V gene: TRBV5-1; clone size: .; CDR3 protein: CASSRPPGQVLNTEAFF; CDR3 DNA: TGCGCCAGCAGTCGGCCTCCGGGACAAGTATTGAACACTGAAGCTTTCTTT
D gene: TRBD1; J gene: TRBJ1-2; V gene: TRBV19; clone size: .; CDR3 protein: CGTRSQGTSGYTF; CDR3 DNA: TGTGGCACCCGATCACAGGGGACGTCTGGCTACACCTTC
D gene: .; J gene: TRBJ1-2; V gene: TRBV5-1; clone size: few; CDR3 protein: CASSSFLEGNYGYTF; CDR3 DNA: TGCGCCAGCAGCTCGTTCCTGGAGGGAAACTATGGCTACACCTTC
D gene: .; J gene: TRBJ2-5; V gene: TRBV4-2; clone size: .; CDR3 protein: CASSQVPLGGAPETQYF; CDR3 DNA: TGTGCCAGCAGCCAAGTCCCCTTGGGGGGGGCCCCTGAGACCCAGTACTTC
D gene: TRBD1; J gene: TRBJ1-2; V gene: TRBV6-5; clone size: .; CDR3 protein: CASLRTGDEGYTF; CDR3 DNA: TGTGCCAGCCTTAGGACAGGGGACGAGGGCTACACCTTC
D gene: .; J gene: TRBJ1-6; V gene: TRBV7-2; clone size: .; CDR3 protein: CASSRGPYNSPLHF; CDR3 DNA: TGTGCCAGCAGCAGAGGACCGTATAATTCACCCCTCCACTTT
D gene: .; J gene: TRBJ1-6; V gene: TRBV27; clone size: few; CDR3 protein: CASSLIYSLTSSYNSPLHF; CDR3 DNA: TGTGCCAGCAGTTTAATTTACAGCCTAACGAGCTCCTATAATTCACCCCTCCACTTT
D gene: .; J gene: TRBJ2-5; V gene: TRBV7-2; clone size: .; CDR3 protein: CASSRGGGETQYF; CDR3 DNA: TGTGCCAGCAGCCGGGGTGGGGGGGAGACCCAGTACTTC
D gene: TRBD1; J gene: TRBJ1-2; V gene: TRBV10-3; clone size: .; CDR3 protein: CAISQGADYGYTF; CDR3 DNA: TGTGCCATCAGTCAGGGGGCTGACTATGGCTACACCTTC
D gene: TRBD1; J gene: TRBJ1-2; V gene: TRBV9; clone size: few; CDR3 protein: CASTVRGGQYGYTF; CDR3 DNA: TGTGCCAGCACCGTTCGTGGGGGACAGTATGGCTACACCTTC
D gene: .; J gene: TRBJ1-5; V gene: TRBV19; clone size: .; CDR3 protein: CASSIAPKGGVGNQPQHF; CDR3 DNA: TGTGCCAGTAGTATAGCCCCCAAGGGGGGGGTGGGCAATCAGCCCCAGCATTTT
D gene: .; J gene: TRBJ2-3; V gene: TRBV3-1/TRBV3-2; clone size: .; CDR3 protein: CASSQDGLRGDTQYF; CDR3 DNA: TGTGCCAGCAGCCAAGACGGACTTCGGGGGGATACGCAGTATTTT
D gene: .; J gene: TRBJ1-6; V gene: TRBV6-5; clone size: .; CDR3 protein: CASSYLPLYNSPLHF; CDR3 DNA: TGTGCCAGCAGTTATCTTCCCCTCTATAATTCACCCCTCCACTTT
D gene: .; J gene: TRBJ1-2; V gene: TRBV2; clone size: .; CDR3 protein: CASSGQGGGYTF; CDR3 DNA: TGTGCCAGCAGTGGGCAGGGAGGCGGCTACACCTTC
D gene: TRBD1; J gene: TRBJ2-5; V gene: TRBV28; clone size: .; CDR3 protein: CASSQTGAGQETQYF; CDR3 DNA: TGTGCCAGCAGCCAGACAGGGGCAGGCCAAGAGACCCAGTACTTC
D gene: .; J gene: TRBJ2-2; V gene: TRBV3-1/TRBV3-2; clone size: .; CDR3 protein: CASSQSGSLGELFF; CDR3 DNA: TGTGCCAGCAGCCAGTCGGGCTCACTCGGGGAGCTGTTTTTT
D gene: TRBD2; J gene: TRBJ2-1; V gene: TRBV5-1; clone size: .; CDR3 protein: CASSRTGGNNEQFF; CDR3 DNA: TGCGCCAGCAGCCGCACGGGGGGGAACAATGAGCAGTTCTTC
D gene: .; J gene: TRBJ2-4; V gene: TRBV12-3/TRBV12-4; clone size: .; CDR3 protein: CASSFSGQNIQYF; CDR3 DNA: TGTGCCAGCAGTTTTAGTGGGCAAAACATTCAGTACTTC
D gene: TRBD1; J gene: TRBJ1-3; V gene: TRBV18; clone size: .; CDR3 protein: CASSPLETGVGNTIYF; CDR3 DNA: TGTGCCAGCTCACCACTGGAGACAGGGGTTGGAAACACCATATATTTT
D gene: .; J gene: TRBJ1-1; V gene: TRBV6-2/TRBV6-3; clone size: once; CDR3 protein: CASSRATEAFF; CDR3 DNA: TGTGCCAGCAGTCGAGCCACTGAAGCTTTCTTT
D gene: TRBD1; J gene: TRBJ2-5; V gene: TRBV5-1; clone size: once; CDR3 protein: CASSLGQGKETQYF; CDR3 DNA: TGCGCCAGCAGCCTTGGACAGGGAAAAGAGACCCAGTACTTC
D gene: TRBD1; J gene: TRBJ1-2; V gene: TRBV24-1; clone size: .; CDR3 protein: CATSSTGTGSYGYTF; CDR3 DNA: TGTGCCACCAGTTCAACCGGGACAGGGTCTTACGGCTACACCTTC
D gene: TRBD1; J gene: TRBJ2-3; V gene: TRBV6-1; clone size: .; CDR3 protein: CASSEVDRGFADTQYF; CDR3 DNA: TGTGCCAGCAGTGAAGTGGACAGGGGATTCGCAGATACGCAGTATTTT
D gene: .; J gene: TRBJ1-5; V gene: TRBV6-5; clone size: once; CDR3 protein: CASSLLNQPQHF; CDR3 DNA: TGTGCCAGCAGTCTCCTCAATCAGCCCCAGCATTTT
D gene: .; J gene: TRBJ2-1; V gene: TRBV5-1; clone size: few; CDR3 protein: CASSPGDAYNEQFF; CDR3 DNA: TGCGCCAGCAGCCCAGGGGACGCCTACAATGAGCAGTTCTTC
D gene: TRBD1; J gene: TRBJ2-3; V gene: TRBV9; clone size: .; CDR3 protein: CASSGRDRDVDTQYF; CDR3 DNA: TGTGCCAGCAGCGGCCGGGACAGGGACGTCGATACGCAGTATTTT